A selection of T cell receptor beta chains follows, all from one sample in a study of T cell repertoires in aging, cancer and after chemotherapy. Via MiXCR, TCRdb re-called the multiplex PCR reads, giving one row per CDR3 protein. Of roughly 6,000 distinct CDR3 sequences listed, approximately 20% are singletons. The sequenced material came from blood. The receptors shown here come from a human donor with a blood cancer. Each CDR3 is given with its conserved first and last residue. The D gene is left open where the match is weak.

>TRBJ2-7|TRBD1|TRBV28
CASSLVGQGRGEQYF
>TRBJ2-5|TRBD2|TRBV20-1
CSAGTSGGPYQETQYF
>TRBJ1-1|NA|TRBV5-6
CASSVAPAVMNTEAFF
>TRBJ2-7|NA|TRBV9
CASSVQWGASSYEQCF
>TRBJ1-4|NA|TRBV27
CASSLVYRFNEKLFF
>TRBJ2-7|TRBD1|TRBV20-1
CSARLDRDYEQYF
>TRBJ1-5|NA|TRBV30
CAWSTLGGKGDQPQHF
>TRBJ2-3|TRBD2|TRBV6-1
CASSRLAGERDTQYF
>TRBJ1-1|NA|TRBV19
CASKQGDGTSF
>TRBJ2-3|TRBD2|TRBV12-3/TRBV12-4
CASTETSGDLTDTQYF
>TRBJ2-7|NA|TRBV27
CASSPSSGSTHEQYF
>TRBJ1-6|TRBD1|TRBV6-2/TRBV6-3
CASSYSAGQGGANSPLHF
>TRBJ2-3|NA|TRBV11-1
CASSWTATDTQYF
>TRBJ2-3|NA|TRBV20-1
CSATYQIGGDTQYF
>TRBJ1-4|NA|TRBV20-1
CSARDRRAAEKLFF
>TRBJ2-6|NA|TRBV29-1
CSAPLGVGSGANVLTF
>TRBJ2-7|TRBD2|TRBV5-4
CASSLGGLAELEQYF
>TRBJ1-4|NA|TRBV20-1
CSATQLGRDEKLFF
>TRBJ2-3|TRBD2|TRBV5-6
CASPGGGGPLSTDTQYF
>TRBJ1-4|TRBD1|TRBV5-4
CASSLGQGNEKLFF
>TRBJ2-3|NA|TRBV5-1
CASSSGTLFSTDTQYF
>TRBJ2-5|NA|TRBV6-5
CASSLTGPGGEETQYF
>TRBJ2-1|TRBD2|TRBV6-6
CASSYRGGLDEQFF
>TRBJ1-1|TRBD1|TRBV24-1
CATSGDSEAFF
>TRBJ1-6|TRBD1|TRBV6-2/TRBV6-3
CASSYPGQGIWYNSPLHF
>TRBJ2-5|TRBD1|TRBV7-9
CASSPGTGTETQYF
>TRBJ1-3|TRBD1|TRBV6-1
CASMGAGTGGLNTIYF
>TRBJ2-7|TRBD2|TRBV20-1
CSASLAGCRSSYEQYF
>TRBJ1-1|NA|TRBV6-2/TRBV6-3
CASSYGDTRRNFF
>TRBJ1-4|TRBD1|TRBV12-3/TRBV12-4
CASSTGQGFEKLFF
>TRBJ1-2|NA|TRBV5-1
CASSLDDRGRYGYTF
>TRBJ1-6|TRBD1|TRBV20-1
CSARGTGSFGSPLHF
>TRBJ2-1|NA|TRBV12-3/TRBV12-4
CATKKTLQGGSEQFF
>TRBJ2-3|NA|TRBV11-2
CASSSQLADTQYF
>TRBJ1-5|TRBD1|TRBV6-5
CASTAQGAGQPQHF
>TRBJ1-4|NA|TRBV5-1
CASSLEEAYNEKLFF
>TRBJ2-5|TRBD2|TRBV5-6
CASSLVAAGGLSQETQYF
>TRBJ2-5|TRBD2|TRBV5-1
CASSLSGSQETQYF
>TRBJ2-3|TRBD2|TRBV7-9
CASSFQTSGGDTQYF